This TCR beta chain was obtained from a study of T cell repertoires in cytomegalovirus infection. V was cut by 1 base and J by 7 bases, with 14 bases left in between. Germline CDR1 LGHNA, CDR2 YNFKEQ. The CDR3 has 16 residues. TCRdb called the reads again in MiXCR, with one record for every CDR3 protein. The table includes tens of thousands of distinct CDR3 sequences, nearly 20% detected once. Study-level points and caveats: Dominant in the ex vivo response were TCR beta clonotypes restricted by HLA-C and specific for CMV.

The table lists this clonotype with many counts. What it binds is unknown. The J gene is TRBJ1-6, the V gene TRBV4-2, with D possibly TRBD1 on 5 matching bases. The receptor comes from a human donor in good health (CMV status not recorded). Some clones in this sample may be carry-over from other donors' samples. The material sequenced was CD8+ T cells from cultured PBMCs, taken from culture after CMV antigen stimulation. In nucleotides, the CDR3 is TGTGCCAGCAGCCAAGTCCCCCCAGGGCCCAATTCACCCCTCCACTTT. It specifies CASSQVPPGPNSPLHF.